The source of this T cell receptor beta chain is a study of regulatory T cells in long-lasting Graves disease. Broader study findings: Persistent disease exhibited a predilection for TRBV28, TRBJ1-2 and TRBJ2-5. Persistent Graves' patients showed less TCR diversity than newly diagnosed ones.

The time point: newly diagnosed GD, antithyroid drugs for less than 3 months. Researchers made the TCR library from RNA that was extracted from PBMCs. This clonotype was detected ten times or more. Its antigen is not known. This CDR3 contains 15 residues. V was clipped by 2 bases and J by 6 bases; unmatched bases: 4. Germline V gene data show CDR1 as SGHTA and CDR2 as FQGTGA. Library construction for TCR beta used iRepertoire HTBI primers and Arm-PCR of CDR3 regions. Each CDR3 protein is one row after TCRdb ran MiXCR on the multiplex PCR reads. The table records more than 350,000 distinct CDR3 sequences, more than 13% of them present only once. These data were also filed under a second study, of T cells in Graves' hyperthyroidism and ophthalmopathy. That paper adds: Median prediction lead before ophthalmopathy onset was 6.5 months with the model.

J is TRBJ2-2 and V is TRBV7-3, with TRBD1 matching 9 bases. The sample was peripheral blood mononuclear cells (PBMCs), taken at new diagnosis, from a patient treated with antithyroid drugs. This TCR was sampled from a woman in her twenties or thirties with Graves disease. CDR3 coding DNA: TGTGCCAGCAGCTTACGGGGACAGGGCGCCGGGGAGCTGTTTTTT. Encoded protein: CASSLRGQGAGELFF.